This T cell receptor (beta chain) was captured in a study of T cells in Graves' hyperthyroidism and ophthalmopathy. Whole-study results and caveats: Most clonotypes expanded in the thyroid (above 0.001) were also present in blood.

TCR beta CDR3 sequences were amplified from RNA transcripts. TCR CDR3 regions were first amplified by RT-PCR with HTBI primers. MiXCR was run by TCRdb on the multiplex PCR reads, yielding one entry per CDR3 protein. Seen here are some 270,000 distinct CDR3 sequences, about 14% observed once, and the top ten hold approximately 7.8%. This clonotype was detected many times. Its antigen is as yet unknown. Recently diagnosed hyperthyroidism of less than 2 months' duration affected patients aged 18 to 65. A patient was excluded if there was uncontrolled infection, other autoimmune disease, pregnancy or lactation. The source of the PBMCs was less than 12 ml of fresh peripheral blood. The CDR3 contains 14 residues. CDR1 and CDR2 (germline): MDHEN, SYDVKM. V was pared by 2 bases and J by 2 bases, with 2 bases of the junction left unmatched.

This chain joins TRBV28 and TRBJ2-7, with 8 positions matching TRBD1. What was sequenced was blood. The TCR comes from a woman aged 25 to 39 with Graves' hyperthyroidism that later progressed to Graves' ophthalmopathy. CDR3: CASSLDRGAYEQYF. CDR3 coding DNA: TGTGCCAGCAGTTTAGACAGGGGTGCCTACGAGCAGTACTTC.